This T cell receptor beta chain was captured by sequencing in a study of CD8+CD57+ T cells in acquired aplastic anemia. The wider study: Quantities of DNA derived from sorted CD4+ and CD8+ cells averaged around 3 ug.

The CDR3 is 12 residues long. V was cut by 10 bases and J by 1 base, with 8 bases left in between. From germline, CDR1 is SNHLY and CDR2 FYNNEI. The use of genomic DNA as template underpinned the TCR beta VDJ and CDR3 profiling. In TCRdb, the reads were re-called with MiXCR into one record per CDR3 protein. The profile shows about 180,000 distinct CDR3 sequences, roughly 63% of them singletons. Only patients with CD8+CD57+ cell expansion on flow cytometry were chosen for sequencing. The patients, all of them, had severe acquired aplastic anemia. Patients were treatment-naive when blood was sampled. The origin of this receptor is a human donor with aplastic anemia. The genes are TRBV2 and TRBJ2-1; D remains ambiguous. Sequencing was done on a sample of sorted CD4+, CD8+, or CD8+CD57+ T cells (not recorded which) from PBMCs. The CDR3 loop reads CATGNSYNEQFF. For the CDR3, the DNA is TGTGCCACCGGTAATTCCTACAATGAGCAGTTCTTC.